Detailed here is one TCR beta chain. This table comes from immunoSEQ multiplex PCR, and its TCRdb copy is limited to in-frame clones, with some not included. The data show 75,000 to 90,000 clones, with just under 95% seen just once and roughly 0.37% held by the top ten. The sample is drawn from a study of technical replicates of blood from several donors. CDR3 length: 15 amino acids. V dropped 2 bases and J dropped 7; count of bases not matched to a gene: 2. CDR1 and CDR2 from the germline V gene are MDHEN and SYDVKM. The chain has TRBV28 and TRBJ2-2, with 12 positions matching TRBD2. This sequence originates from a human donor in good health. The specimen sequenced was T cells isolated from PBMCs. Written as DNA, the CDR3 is TGTGCCAGCAGTTTACCTAGCGGGGGGGTCGGGGAGCTGTTTTTT. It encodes CASSLPSGGVGELFF.